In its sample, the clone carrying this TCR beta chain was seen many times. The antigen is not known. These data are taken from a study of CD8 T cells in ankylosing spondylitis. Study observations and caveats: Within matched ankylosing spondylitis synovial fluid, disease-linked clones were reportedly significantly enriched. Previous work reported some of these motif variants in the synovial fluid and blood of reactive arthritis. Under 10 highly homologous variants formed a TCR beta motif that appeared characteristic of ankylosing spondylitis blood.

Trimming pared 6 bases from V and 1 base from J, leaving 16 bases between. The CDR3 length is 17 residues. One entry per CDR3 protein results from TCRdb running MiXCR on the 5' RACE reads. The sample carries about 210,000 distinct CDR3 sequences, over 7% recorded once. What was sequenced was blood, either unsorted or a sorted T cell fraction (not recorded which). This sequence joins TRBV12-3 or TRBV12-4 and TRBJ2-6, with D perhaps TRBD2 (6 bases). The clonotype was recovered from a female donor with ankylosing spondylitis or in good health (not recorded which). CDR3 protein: CASSNSGTVSGANVLTF. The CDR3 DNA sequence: TGTGCCAGCAGCAACTCCGGGACTGTATCTGGGGCCAACGTCCTGACTTTC.